This TCR beta chain was obtained from a study of graft-versus-host responses after intestinal transplantation. V was pared by 5 bases and J by 1 base, with 5 bases of the junction left unmatched. CDR3 length: 15 amino acids. Germline loops: CDR1 KGHSH, CDR2 LQKENI. Here immunoSEQ multiplex PCR was the method, and the copy in TCRdb shows in-frame clones only, minus some. The sample shows around 43,000 clones, over 75% of them seen only once. The TCR was taken from a human patient who received an intestinal transplant, so some T cells may come from the graft donor. This sample comprised PBMCs, obtained 524 days after transplant. The chain couples TRBV18 to TRBJ2-7, with TRBD2 matching over 10 bases. This CDR3 is CASSGGLAISYEQYF. The CDR3 nucleotides are TGTGCCAGCTCAGGGGGACTAGCGATTTCCTACGAGCAGTACTTC. Supplemented by reference TRBV18 and TRBJ2-7, the full variable domain reads NAGVMQNPRHLVRRRGQEARLRCSPMKGHSHVYWYRQLPEEGLKFMVYLQKENIIDESGMPKERFSAEFPKEGPSILRIQQVVRGDSAAYFCASSGGLAISYEQYFGPGTRLTVT.